One T cell receptor (beta chain) is described in this entry. TCRdb keeps only in-frame clones here, not all; method: immunoSEQ multiplex PCR. The sample yields around 250,000 clones, approximately 90% seen once. Germline-derived CDR1 and CDR2 are MNHEY and SMNVEV (reference sequence). V was clipped by 2 bases and J by 2 bases, with 13 bases between them. The CDR3 is 15 amino acids. The data derive from a study of blood T cell repertoires in COVID-19. This clonotype originated in a woman aged 30 to 39 who had recovered from COVID-19. V usage is TRBV27 and J usage is TRBJ2-7; perhaps TRBD2 as D (6 bases). The sample was PBMCs or T cells enriched from blood (not recorded which). The CDR3 reads CASSLLAGRTYEQYF. The CDR3 DNA reads TGTGCCAGCAGTTTACTCGCGGGAAGAACCTACGAGCAGTACTTC.